The rows below give T cell receptor beta chains drawn from one sample of a study of OX40 agonist ivuxolimab in advanced cancers. Assay used: immunoSEQ multiplex PCR; TCRdb lists only in-frame clones, some missing. This sample carries about 110,000 clones, more than 85% of them seen once, and the ten largest clones take roughly 1.3%. The source material was CD4+ or CD8+ T cells sorted from blood, sampled in a trial of the OX40 agonist ivuxolimab. Receptor source: an adult with an advanced solid tumor such as melanoma, head and neck, liver or kidney cancer. The CDR3 runs from the conserved cysteine through the conserved F or W. The D gene is left open where the match is weak. Rows may omit the clone size; those that give it use once, few, many or a size class.

size,length,D,J,V,CDR3,DNA
NA,13,TRBD1,TRBJ1-1,TRBV11-1,CASSLETGSVAFF,TGTGCCAGCAGCCTAGAGACAGGGAGCGTAGCTTTCTTT
NA,13,NA,TRBJ2-7,TRBV12-5,CASASGPPYEQYF,TGTGCTAGTGCCTCGGGACCTCCCTACGAGCAGTACTTC
once,14,NA,TRBJ1-5,TRBV27,CASSLTVSNQPQHF,TGTGCCAGCAGTTTGACAGTTAGCAATCAGCCCCAGCATTTT
NA,16,NA,TRBJ2-3,TRBV5-4,CASSSAGTRTTDTQYF,TGTGCCAGCAGCTCGGCCGGGACCAGGACCACAGATACGCAGTATTTT
NA,17,NA,TRBJ2-7,TRBV11-2,CASSSTISSTNPYEQYF,TGTGCCAGCAGCTCAACTATCTCGTCCACTAACCCCTACGAGCAGTACTTC
NA,12,NA,TRBJ2-7,TRBV11-2,CASSRSSYEQYF,TGTGCCAGCAGCCGGAGCTCCTACGAGCAGTACTTC
NA,12,TRBD2,TRBJ2-7,TRBV30,CAWRRGAYEQYF,TGTGCCTGGAGGCGGGGGGCCTACGAGCAGTACTTC
NA,14,TRBD1,TRBJ1-1,TRBV11-2,CASSLDSTGVEAFF,TGTGCCAGCAGCTTAGACTCAACAGGGGTTGAAGCTTTCTTT
NA,16,NA,TRBJ2-1,TRBV18,CASSLNRASEGVEQFF,TGTGCCAGCTCACTTAACCGAGCTAGTGAAGGGGTTGAGCAGTTCTTC
NA,15,TRBD2,TRBJ2-1,TRBV5-8,CASSLSRSGSNEQFF,TGTGCCAGCAGCTTATCCCGCAGCGGGAGCAATGAGCAGTTCTTC
NA,13,NA,TRBJ2-3,TRBV27,CASSGWGADTQYF,TGTGCCAGCAGTGGGTGGGGGGCAGATACGCAGTATTTT
once,14,NA,TRBJ2-7,TRBV28,CASSLRGSVYEQYF,TGTGCCAGCAGTTTACGTGGGTCGGTCTACGAGCAGTACTTC
NA,19,NA,TRBJ2-1,TRBV11-2,CASSFLRMTGPYRYNEQFF,TGTGCCAGCAGCTTCTTGAGAATGACAGGACCGTACCGATACAATGAGCAGTTCTTC
few,14,NA,TRBJ1-4,TRBV19,CASSMGGLEEKLFF,TGTGCCAGTAGTATGGGAGGGCTGGAGGAAAAACTGTTTTTT
NA,15,TRBD2,TRBJ2-5,TRBV29-1,CSVEEALAGVGTQYF,TGCAGCGTTGAAGAGGCACTAGCGGGAGTTGGGACCCAGTACTTC
NA,16,TRBD1,TRBJ1-3,TRBV19,CASSRDSLISGNTIYF,TGTGCCAGTAGTAGGGACAGTCTCATCTCTGGAAACACCATATATTTT